What follows are 9 T cell receptor beta chains derived from one specimen sequenced in a study of lymphopenia after photon versus proton radiotherapy (dated by TCRdb to between 2018 and 2021). Libraries were built with the immunoSEQ multiplex PCR assay. The table was pulled from immuneACCESS by TCRdb, which kept in-frame rearrangements only. Such tables lose some clones; where checked, under half of the loss comes from unresolved V genes, and the rest has no known cause. The sample contains approximately 62,000 clones, approximately 84% of them found a single time. The top ten clones comprise around 2.2% of the sample. Sequences were derived from peripheral blood, sampled from a patient treated with proton-based radiotherapy. Receptors were obtained from a man aged 60 to 69 with pancreatic cancer.

CDR3 in DNA: TGTGCCAGCAGTTCGCACCCGGGACAGGGGACCTACGAGCAGTACTTC. Its protein is CASSSHPGQGTYEQYF. J is TRBJ2-7 and V is TRBV28, with 10 bases aligning to TRBD1. This CDR3 is built from 16 residues. Trimming took 4 bases from V and 2 from J; bases not matched to a gene: 8. Germline assignment: CDR1 MDHEN and CDR2 SYDVKM.

CDR3 sequence: CASALGGSAYGYTF. CDR3 nucleotides: TGTGCCAGTGCGCTTGGGGGATCAGCGTATGGCTACACCTTC. The chain couples TRBV28 to TRBJ1-2; perhaps TRBD1 as D (5 bases). The ends were cut back, 9 bases at V and 5 bases at J, with 19 bases in the middle. This CDR3 comprises 14 residues. CDR1 and CDR2 from the germline V gene are MDHEN and SYDVKM.

The V gene is TRBV5-1, the J gene TRBJ2-7; 8 bases are shared with TRBD1. Germline V gives CDR1 SGHRS, CDR2 YFSETQ. Trimming at V came to 4 bases and at J to 0 bases, leaving 3 bases not matched to a gene. The CDR3 contains 14 residues. The CDR3 loop is CASSPTGVSYEQYF. In nucleotides, the CDR3 is TGCGCCAGCAGCCCGACAGGGGTCTCCTACGAGCAGTACTTC. The complete variable domain, with remaining parts taken from reference TRBV5-1 and TRBJ2-7, reads KAGVTQTPRYLIKTRGQQVTLSCSPISGHRSVSWYQQTPGQGLQFLFEYFSETQRNKGNFPGRFSGRQFSNSRSEMNVSTLELGDSALYLCASSPTGVSYEQYFGPGTRLTVT.

The chain joins TRBV28 to TRBJ2-7, with D perhaps matching TRBD1 (6 bases). The CDR3 has 14 residues. V was shortened by 2 bases and J by 3 bases, with 11 bases between the two germline ends. Germline assignment: CDR1 MDHEN and CDR2 SYDVKM. CDR3 sequence: CASSLTGRDYEQYF. CDR3 coding DNA: TGTGCCAGCAGTTTAACAGGGAGAGACTACGAGCAGTACTTC.

The genes are TRBV6-1 and TRBJ2-7; a weak D match, TRBD2 (7 bases). The germline gives CDR1 MNHNS, CDR2 SASEGT. V dropped 2 bases and J dropped 0 bases, with 14 bases sitting between them. The CDR3 has 16 amino acids. CDR3 protein: CASSEPPGEGSYEQYF. The CDR3 nucleotides are TGTGCCAGCAGTGAACCTCCAGGGGAGGGCTCCTACGAGCAGTACTTC.

This chain uses TRBV19 with TRBJ2-1, with 7 bases fitting TRBD2. The germline CDR1 and CDR2 sequences are LNHDA and SQIVND (reference sequence). With V trimmed by 3 bases and J by 9 bases, 5 bases remained unmatched. This CDR3 region has 13 residues. The CDR3: CASSIKRGGEQFF. CDR3 in DNA: TGTGCCAGTAGTATCAAGCGGGGCGGTGAGCAGTTCTTC.

The chain combines TRBV19 with TRBJ1-2; no clear D gene. Between the trimmed V and J ends, which lost 4 bases and 3 bases, there was a span of 9 bases. The CDR3 length is 13 residues. CDR1 is LNHDA, CDR2 SQIVND, per germline (reference sequence). The CDR3 here is CASSTKGHYGYTF. CDR3 coding DNA: TGTGCCAGTAGTACTAAAGGGCACTATGGCTACACCTTC.

The chain joins TRBV5-1 to TRBJ1-1; TRBD1 is a possible D gene (6 bases). The CDR3 is 16 residues long. Germline CDR1 and CDR2: SGHRS and YFSETQ. Deletions cut 2 bases from V and 1 base from J, with 15 bases between. The CDR3 DNA follows: TGCGCCAGCAGCTTCGGGGGCAGCCCGGGGAACACTGAAGCTTTCTTT. This codes for CASSFGGSPGNTEAFF.

This chain connects TRBV6-6 to TRBJ2-7; D is ambiguous. The CDR3 loop spans 12 amino acids. Trimming removed 2 bases from V and 6 bases from J, with 8 bases in between. Germline CDR1 and CDR2: MNHNY and SVGAGI (reference sequence). The CDR3: CASSYPRGEQYF. CDR3 bases: TGTGCCAGCAGTTACCCCCGAGGCGAGCAGTACTTC.